Shown below are 30 T cell receptor beta chains from a single sample sequenced in a study of Ad26.COV2.S vaccination and SARS-CoV-2 variants. The assay was immunoSEQ multiplex PCR, and TCRdb's table has in-frame clones only and misses some. Here the sample spans 360,000 or so clones, about 89% being singletons. The treatment: roughly 18 received Ad26.COV2.S at low or high dose, single or two shots; several received placebo; per-sample allocation not given. All samples were drawn on day 63, counting from the first vaccine or placebo injection. The specimen comprised peripheral blood, sampled in a trial of Ad26.COV2.S vaccine versus placebo. All receptors come from a person between 18 and 65 years old who received the Ad26.COV2.S COVID-19 vaccine or a placebo.

V is TRBV18 and J is TRBJ2-7; 9 nucleotides align to TRBD1. This CDR3 is built from 13 residues. Germline CDR1 KGHSH, CDR2 LQKENI. The V and J ends lost 3 bases and 5 bases, in that order; junction bases with no gene match: 2. CDR3 sequence: CASSPGQGNEQYF. CDR3 bases: TGTGCCAGCTCACCGGGACAGGGCAACGAGCAGTACTTC.

The rearrangement links TRBV6-2 or TRBV6-3 to TRBJ2-1; 7 nucleotides agree with TRBD2. The V segment lost 4 bases and the J segment 8 bases; nucleotides outside the gene matches: 11. Germline CDR1 MNHEY, CDR2 SVGEGT. This CDR3 has 15 amino acids. The CDR3: CASSWSRTSFDEQFF. The CDR3 bases are TGTGCCAGCAGTTGGTCAAGGACTAGTTTCGATGAGCAGTTCTTC.

The chain employs TRBV7-2 and TRBJ2-6, with D unresolved. V lost 5 bases and J lost 0, with 8 bases in between. The V gene's germline CDR1 is SGHTA and CDR2 FQGNSA. CDR3 length: 15 residues. In DNA form, the CDR3 reads TGTGCCAGCAGCACCCGGACCTCTGGGGCCAACGTCCTGACTTTC. This translates into CASSTRTSGANVLTF. Combining the CDR3 with reference TRBV7-2 and TRBJ2-6 gives the whole variable domain GAGVSQSPSNKVTEKGKDVELRCDPISGHTALYWYRQSLGQGLEFLIYFQGNSAPDKSGLPSDRFSAERTGGSVSTLTIQRTQQEDSAVYLCASSTRTSGANVLTFGAGSRLTVL.

This chain's CDR3 is CASSQKTSGYTDTQYF. CDR3 DNA: TGCGCCAGCAGTCAGAAGACTAGCGGATACACAGATACGCAGTATTTT. The chain links TRBV23-1 to TRBJ2-3; 9 bases are a match to TRBD2. TRBV23-1 is placed among ORFs of uncertain function. The CDR3 length is 16 residues. V lost 3 bases to trimming and J lost 2 bases; unmatched junction nucleotides: 6.

The V gene is TRBV28, the J gene TRBJ1-6; D is ambiguous. The germline CDR1 and CDR2 sequences are MDHEN and SYDVKM. Trimming shortened V by 6 bases and J by 7 bases, and 4 bases separated the two germline ends. CDR3 length equals 11 residues. The CDR3 spells CASSPNSPLHF. Written as DNA, the CDR3 is TGTGCCAGCAGCCCGAATTCACCCCTCCACTTT.

Points on this clone: The junction shows a germline mismatch at one end, possibly a read error. This chain links TRBV19 with TRBJ2-2; the match to TRBD2 covers 7 bases. The CDR3 sequence is 13 residues long. Germline assignment: CDR1 LNHDA and CDR2 SQIVND (reference sequence). CDR3 residues: CASSIRGAGELFF. CDR3 DNA sequence: TGTGCCAGCAGTATTCGGGGGGCCGGGGAGCTGTTTTTT.

This chain uses TRBV6-5 with TRBJ1-4; D call uncertain. The CDR3 loop spans 15 amino acids. V lost 6 bases and J 4 bases, leaving 15 bases between the germline ends. Germline CDR1 and CDR2: MNHEY and SVGAGI. Written as DNA, the CDR3 is TGTGCCAGCAGAACGAACGGGCTTAGTAATGAAAAACTGTTTTTT. Translating gives CASRTNGLSNEKLFF.

This clone appeared once. The chain combines TRBV6-1 with TRBJ1-5; TRBD1 might be the D (6 bases). V dropped 3 bases and J dropped 4 bases, with 16 bases sitting between them. Germline CDR1 MNHNS, CDR2 SASEGT. The CDR3 sequence is 16 residues long. As DNA, the CDR3 is TGTGCCAGCAGTGACCTGGGACATATGAGGAATCAGCCCCAGCATTTT. Its translation is CASSDLGHMRNQPQHF.

The V call is TRBV6-2 or TRBV6-3, the J call TRBJ2-1; D possibly corresponds to TRBD1 (6 bases). The V and J ends lost 4 bases and 5 bases respectively, with 15 bases between them. The CDR3 has 15 residues. The germline gives CDR1 MNHEY, CDR2 SVGEGT. This CDR3 is CASSLQGQENNEQFF. CDR3 nucleotide sequence: TGTGCCAGCAGTTTACAGGGCCAGGAGAACAATGAGCAGTTCTTC.

The genes are TRBV4-1 and TRBJ2-3; maybe TRBD1 (5 bases). The CDR3 is 14 residues long. CDR1 is MGHRA and CDR2 is YSYEKL in the germline V gene. Trimming took 0 bases from V and 8 from J, leaving 12 bases between them. Here the CDR3 DNA reads TGCGCCAGCAGCCAAGATCCAGGGATCGGTACGCAGTATTTT. Its translation: CASSQDPGIGTQYF.

V gene TRBV28 combines with J gene TRBJ2-3; no definite D call. The CDR3 has 16 amino acids. The V end was cut by 7 bases, the J end by 0 bases, with 17 bases between. The germline CDR1 and CDR2 sequences are MDHEN and SYDVKM. The CDR3 here is CASIPRQGPSTDTQYF. The CDR3 region has the DNA TGTGCCAGCATTCCCCGCCAAGGCCCTAGCACAGATACGCAGTATTTT.

V and J are TRBV27 and TRBJ2-7; TRBD2 matches 11 bases. CDR1 and CDR2 (germline): MNHEY, SMNVEV (reference sequence). With 6 bases clipped from V and 4 bases from J, the junction kept 8 bases outside the gene matches. CDR3 length: 15 residues. The CDR3: CASRDPGLAVYEQYF. The DNA for the CDR3 is TGTGCCAGCAGAGATCCGGGACTAGCGGTATACGAGCAGTACTTC.

The J gene is TRBJ2-7, the V gene TRBV28, with D maybe TRBD2 (6 bases). Germline V gene sequence: CDR1 MDHEN, CDR2 SYDVKM. V shed 6 bases and J shed 2 bases, with 11 bases lying between them. This CDR3 comprises 13 residues. In DNA form, the CDR3 reads TGTGCCAGCAGGGGGGGAGGCACCTACGAGCAGTACTTC. Translation gives CASRGGGTYEQYF.

The chain joins TRBV7-9 to TRBJ1-4, with a tentative D call TRBD1 (5 bases). The CDR3 is made up of 14 amino acids. V was pared by 5 bases and J by 7 bases, with 14 bases between. Germline V CDR1 and CDR2: SEHNR, FQNEAQ (reference sequence). DNA for the CDR3: TGTGCCAGCAGCGCGACAGCTAATGGTGAAAAACTGTTTTTT. Residues: CASSATANGEKLFF.

J is TRBJ2-2 and V is TRBV18, with D hard to call. Germline CDR1 and CDR2: KGHSH and LQKENI. The CDR3 is 14 residues long. V was pared by 5 bases and J by 1 base, with 8 bases between. The CDR3 DNA reads as TGTGCCAGCTCAGGCGACTTGAACACCGGGGAGCTGTTTTTT. It encodes CASSGDLNTGELFF.

V usage is TRBV28 and J usage is TRBJ1-2; the match to TRBD1 covers 8 bases. CDR3 size: 14 residues. V lost 6 bases, J lost 5 bases, and 8 bases stayed unmatched. Germline assignment: CDR1 MDHEN and CDR2 SYDVKM. CDR3 region: CASRRPGQAYGYTF. The CDR3, as DNA: TGTGCCAGCAGACGCCCGGGACAGGCTTATGGCTACACCTTC.

This clone was observed a few times. The J gene is TRBJ2-7, the V gene TRBV28; D may match TRBD1 or TRBD2 (5 bases each). Trimming took off 6 bases at V and 2 bases at J, with 11 bases between the two ends. CDR3 length: 13 residues. Germline values: CDR1 MDHEN, CDR2 SYDVKM. This CDR3 reads CASSGDQTYEQYF. Here the CDR3 DNA reads TGTGCCAGCAGCGGGGACCAAACCTACGAGCAGTACTTC.

This clone appeared once. This chain uses TRBV28 with TRBJ2-1; TRBD2 matches at 9 bases. The germline V gene has CDR1 MDHEN and CDR2 SYDVKM. There are 17 residues in the CDR3. The V and J ends lost 5 bases and 5 bases, in that order; junction bases with no gene match: 13. CDR3 sequence reads: CASSPLAGLSGNNEQFF. CDR3 nucleotides: TGTGCCAGCAGTCCCCTAGCGGGACTAAGCGGGAACAATGAGCAGTTCTTC.

V and J are TRBV9 and TRBJ2-7; D is possibly TRBD2 (5 bases). The germline CDR1 and CDR2 sequences are SGDLS and YYNGEE. This CDR3 is built from 15 residues. V was cut by 3 bases and J by 4 bases, with 17 bases left in between. CDR3 sequence (DNA): TGTGCCAGCAGCGCCGACGGGGTGCGAAGTTACGAGCAGTACTTC. This codes for CASSADGVRSYEQYF.

This chain joins TRBV5-4 and TRBJ1-2; TRBD1 might be the D (5 bases). Germline V CDR1 and CDR2: SGHNT, YYREEE (reference sequence). The CDR3 loop spans 14 amino acids. Trimming took 1 base from V and 7 from J, leaving 14 bases between them. The DNA of the CDR3 is TGTGCCAGCAGCTTGCCGGGGCGCGTAGGTGGCTACACCTTC. Residues: CASSLPGRVGGYTF.

The V call is TRBV11-2, the J call TRBJ1-3; maybe TRBD1 (6 bases). Trimming shortened V by 5 bases and J by 5 bases, and 19 bases separated the two germline ends. The length of the CDR3 is 16 residues. Per germline, CDR1 SGHAT and CDR2 FQNNGV. CDR3 protein: CASSPATGRGRNTIYF. In DNA, the CDR3 is TGTGCCAGCAGCCCAGCAACAGGCAGGGGAAGAAACACCATATATTTT.

As to this clone: Other DNA sequences of this sample code for an identical CDR3. This rearrangement joins TRBV28 to TRBJ2-7; TRBD1 aligns across 10 bases. V lost 5 bases, J lost 3 bases, and 7 bases stayed unmatched. In germline, CDR1 is MDHEN, CDR2 SYDVKM. The CDR3 is 15 amino acids. For the CDR3, the DNA is TGTGCCAGCAGTCTCCCGGGACAGGGGAGCTACGAGCAGTACTTC. Its translation is CASSLPGQGSYEQYF.

The chain recombines TRBV5-1 with TRBJ2-1, with TRBD2 matching over 12 bases. The CDR3 extends over 16 amino acids. The germline CDR1 and CDR2 sequences are SGHRS and YFSETQ. V shed 1 base and J 8 bases; nucleotides not matched to a gene: 7. CDR3 sequence (DNA): TGCGCCAGCAGCTTGAGAACTAGCGGGAGGCTTGATGAGCAGTTCTTC. It specifies CASSLRTSGRLDEQFF.

The chain recombines TRBV19 with TRBJ2-7; 8 nucleotides agree with TRBD1. Germline V gene data show CDR1 as LNHDA and CDR2 as SQIVND (reference sequence). V shed 7 bases and J 5 bases; nucleotides not matched to a gene: 10. The CDR3 is made up of 14 amino acids. As DNA, the CDR3 is TGTGCCAGTACAGGACAGGGCGGATGGAACGAGCAGTACTTC. It translates to CASTGQGGWNEQYF.

The J gene is TRBJ2-3, the V gene TRBV4-1, with unresolved D. Germline assignment: CDR1 MGHRA and CDR2 YSYEKL. This CDR3 region has 16 residues. Trimming cost V 0 bases and J 6 bases, with 16 bases left between them. As DNA, the CDR3 is TGCGCCAGCAGCCAAGAGGGGATTGGAGCTAGTGATACGCAGTATTTT. It encodes CASSQEGIGASDTQYF.

The chain links TRBV28 to TRBJ2-3; no definite D call. CDR3 length: 12 residues. CDR1 and CDR2 (germline): MDHEN, SYDVKM. The V end was cut by 5 bases, the J end by 0 bases, with 3 bases between. The CDR3 DNA follows: TGTGCCAGCAGTCACAGCACAGATACGCAGTATTTT. It yields the protein CASSHSTDTQYF.

The chain has TRBV20-1 and TRBJ1-1; D is ambiguous. In germline, CDR1 is DFQATT, CDR2 SNEGSKA (reference sequence). V was pared by 3 bases and J by 10 bases, with 9 bases between. This CDR3 is 10 amino acids long. As DNA, the CDR3 is TGCAGTGCTAGGGGCAAACGAGCTTTCTTT. This encodes CSARGKRAFF.

On this clone: The same CDR3 arises from other DNA sequences in this sample as well. This sequence joins TRBV12-3 or TRBV12-4 and TRBJ2-7, with D unclear. The CDR3 has 12 amino acids. Trimming shortened V by 3 bases and J by 3 bases, and 6 bases separated the two germline ends. In DNA form, the CDR3 reads TGTGCCAGCAGTTTGATGGGCTACGAGCAGTACTTC. This encodes CASSLMGYEQYF.

This clone came up once. This chain links TRBV3-1 (or the pseudogene TRBV3-2) with TRBJ2-1, with D possibly matching TRBD2 (7 bases). CDR1 is LGHDT and CDR2 is YNNKEL in the germline V gene (reference sequence). The CDR3 length is 13 residues. Deletions cut 3 bases from V and 10 bases from J, with 13 bases between. The CDR3 is CASSQSRGAEQFF. Here the CDR3 DNA reads TGTGCCAGCAGCCAGAGTCGGGGGGCCGAGCAGTTCTTC.

The rearrangement links TRBV6-1 to TRBJ2-5, with unresolved D. Looked up from germline, CDR1 is MNHNS and CDR2 is SASEGT. CDR3 length: 14 residues. Trimming cost V 1 base and J 7 bases, with 13 bases left between them. CDR3 nucleotide sequence: TGTGCCAGCAGTGAAGAATTCCCAACGGGGACCCAGTACTTC. Residues: CASSEEFPTGTQYF.